Presented here are 7 T cell receptor beta chains from one specimen sequenced in a study of T cells after yellow fever vaccination. TCRdb reprocessed the 5' RACE reads via MiXCR and lists one record per CDR3 protein. Of hundreds of thousands of distinct CDR3 sequences in the sample, 17% were seen once. The sample in question was PBMCs, obtained about 5 days after the first yellow fever vaccination. The receptors derive from a young man who received the YFV17D yellow fever vaccine.

The CDR3, as DNA: TGCAGTGCTCTCCTACCAGGGCCAGATACGCAGTATTTT. Its translation: CSALLPGPDTQYF. The chain recombines TRBV20-1 with TRBJ2-3; possibly TRBD1 for D (5 bases). Trimming pared 5 bases from V and 4 bases from J, leaving 13 bases between. This CDR3 contains 13 residues. Germline V CDR1 and CDR2: DFQATT, SNEGSKA (reference sequence).

CDR3 nucleotide sequence: TGCGCCAGCAGCTTGCGCGGGGGCTATGCCGGGGAGCTGTTTTTT. Its translation is CASSLRGGYAGELFF. The chain employs TRBV5-1 and TRBJ2-2, with D perhaps matching TRBD2 (7 bases). Germline CDR1 and CDR2: SGHRS and YFSETQ. V was trimmed by 1 base and J by 6 bases, leaving 13 bases between them. The CDR3 is 15 residues long.

The V call is TRBV25-1, the J call TRBJ1-1; D uncertain. This CDR3 comprises 14 residues. The V end lost 3 bases, the J end lost 8 bases, and 16 bases lay between the germline ends. From germline, CDR1 is MGHDK and CDR2 SYGVNS. As DNA, the CDR3 is TGTGCCAGCAGTGACGTATCGGAAGGAGGAGAAGCTTTCTTT. Its protein product is CASSDVSEGGEAFF.

This chain links TRBV12-3 or TRBV12-4 with TRBJ2-7; 9 positions match TRBD1. The CDR3 consists of 16 residues. The V segment lost 3 bases and the J segment 6 bases; nucleotides outside the gene matches: 12. The DNA for the CDR3 is TGTGCCAGCAGTTTCTTACAGGGGGCGATGATAGGCGAGCAGTACTTC. As protein: CASSFLQGAMIGEQYF.

The chain combines TRBV18 with TRBJ2-1, with D maybe TRBD1 (6 bases). Trimming took 5 bases from V and 8 from J, leaving 16 bases between them. Germline V gene data show CDR1 as KGHSH and CDR2 as LQKENI. CDR3 size: 14 residues. This CDR3 is CASSTSTGFDEQFF. The CDR3 region has the DNA TGTGCCAGCTCAACATCAACAGGGTTCGATGAGCAGTTCTTC.

This clonotype was counted between two and nine times. This chain links TRBV15 with TRBJ2-1; TRBD2 agrees at 11 bases. CDR3 length: 16 amino acids. The V gene's germline CDR1 is LNHNV and CDR2 YYDKDF (reference sequence). Trimming took 3 bases from V and 8 from J; bases not matched to a gene: 9. CDR3 loop: CATSRGTSGGRDEQFF. CDR3 nucleotide sequence: TGTGCCACCAGCAGGGGTACTAGCGGGGGTAGGGATGAGCAGTTCTTC.

The rearrangement links TRBV12-3 or TRBV12-4 to TRBJ1-5; possibly TRBD1 for D (5 bases). The CDR3 consists of 16 residues. V was shortened by 0 bases and J by 3 bases, with 12 bases between the two germline ends. CDR3 region: CASSLALGGFNQPQHF. In DNA form, the CDR3 reads TGTGCCAGCAGTTTAGCTCTCGGGGGGTTCAATCAGCCCCAGCATTTT.